Included here is one T cell receptor beta chain sequence, with context. The antigen is undetermined. The data stem from a study of CD8+ T cells in alopecia areata. Study-wide context: It was oral tofacitinib, at 5 to 10 mg twice daily, that treated patients received.

Investigators isolated RNA and reverse transcribed it into cDNA to act as the sequencing template. Data came from immunoSEQ multiplex PCR; TCRdb stores just in-frame clones and leaves some out. The table includes more than 200,000 clones, 67% detected once. Study-level findings and limits: Mice showed clearer TCR sharing than patients did, a gap that was possibly HLA-related.

Patients with alopecia areata provided lesional scalp punch biopsies as well as peripheral blood. This clonotype originated in a human donor with alopecia areata. This specimen was CD4+ T cells sorted from blood, taken at week 0.

The CDR3 nucleotides read TGCGCCAGCAGGACGACTGACAATGAGCAGTTCTTC. This codes for CASRTTDNEQFF. The chain links TRBV5-1 to TRBJ2-1; D is uncertain. This CDR3 has 12 residues. The V and J ends lost 5 bases and 5 bases respectively, with 8 bases between them. Germline V gene sequence: CDR1 SGHRS, CDR2 YFSETQ. Full variable domain (missing parts from reference TRBV5-1 and TRBJ2-1): KAGVTQTPRYLIKTRGQQVTLSCSPISGHRSVSWYQQTPGQGLQFLFEYFSETQRNKGNFPGRFSGRQFSNSRSEMNVSTLELGDSALYLCASRTTDNEQFFGPGTRLTVL.